The clone carrying this TCR beta chain was observed a handful of times. Its antigen remains unknown. The junction and the germline gene differ at one end; a read error may be behind it. The record originates from a study of blood T cells in healthy people across ages. Primed by a sample-barcoded 5' primer and a J-beta primer mix, a second PCR proceeded for 7 to 11 cycles. TCRdb reprocessed the 5' RACE reads via MiXCR and lists one record per CDR3 protein. Of about 1.4 million distinct CDR3 sequences listed, roughly 59% are singletons. Study-level findings and limits: There was no known CMV status for donors, so expanded clonotype changes were possibly confounded.

The CDR3 is made up of 14 amino acids. The source is a young man in good health. The sequenced sample consisted of blood. The chain is built from TRBV12-3 or TRBV12-4 and TRBJ2-1; maybe TRBD2 (5 bases). CDR3 sequence reads: CASSWTHIGNEQFF. In nucleotides, the CDR3 is TGTGCCAGCAGTTGGACTCACATCGGGAATGAGCAGTTCTTT.